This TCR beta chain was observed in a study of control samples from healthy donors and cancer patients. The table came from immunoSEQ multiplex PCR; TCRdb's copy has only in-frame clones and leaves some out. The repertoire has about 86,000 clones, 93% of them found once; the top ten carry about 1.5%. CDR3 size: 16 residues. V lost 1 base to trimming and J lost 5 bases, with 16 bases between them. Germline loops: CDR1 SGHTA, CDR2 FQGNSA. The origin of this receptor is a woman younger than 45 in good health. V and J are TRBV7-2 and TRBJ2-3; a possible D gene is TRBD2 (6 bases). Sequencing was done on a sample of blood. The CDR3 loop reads CASSLGPSVRGDTQYF. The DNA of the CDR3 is TGTGCCAGCAGCTTAGGGCCTAGCGTGAGAGGAGATACGCAGTATTTT.